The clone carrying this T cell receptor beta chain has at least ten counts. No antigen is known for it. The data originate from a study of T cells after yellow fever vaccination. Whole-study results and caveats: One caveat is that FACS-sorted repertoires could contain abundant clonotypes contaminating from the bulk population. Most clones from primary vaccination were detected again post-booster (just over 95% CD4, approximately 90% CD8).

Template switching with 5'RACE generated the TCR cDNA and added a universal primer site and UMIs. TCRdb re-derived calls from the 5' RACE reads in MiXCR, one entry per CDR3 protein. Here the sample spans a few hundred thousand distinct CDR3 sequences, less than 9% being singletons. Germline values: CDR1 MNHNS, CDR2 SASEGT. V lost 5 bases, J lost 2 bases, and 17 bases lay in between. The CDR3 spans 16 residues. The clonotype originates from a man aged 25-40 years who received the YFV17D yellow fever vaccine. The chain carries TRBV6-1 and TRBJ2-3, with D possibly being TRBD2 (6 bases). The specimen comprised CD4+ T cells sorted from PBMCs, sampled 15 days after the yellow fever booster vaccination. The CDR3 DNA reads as TGTGCCAGCAGTCCCATTTATCGCGGGACCACAGATACGCAGTATTTT. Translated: CASSPIYRGTTDTQYF.